A single sample is the source of the 2 T cell receptor delta chains below, sequenced in a study of γδ T cells in repeated Plasmodium falciparum infection. Flow sorting of PBMC yielded separate Vgamma9/Vdelta2+ and Vdelta2-negative gammadelta T cell populations for bulk repertoire analysis. TCRdb reapplied CATT to the multiplex PCR reads. The data contain about 89,000 delta-chain clones, 1.4% of them singletons. The sequencing input was gamma-delta T cells from blood. These receptors all stem from a pool of human donors (malaria-infected and uninfected, not separated).

This clone came up a few times. Translating this DNA gives a protein that differs at residue 9 from the TCRdb one, which belongs to a much larger clone; a read error is likely, and the protein shown is this translation. The rearrangement links TRDV2 to TRDJ1, with TRDD3 identical over 9 bases. Trimming removed 1 base from V and 3 bases from J; junction bases left unmatched: 8. CDR3 size: 16 residues. Germline V lookup: CDR1 GEAIGNYY, CDR2 EKD. The CDR3 DNA is TGTGCCTGTGACACTCTGGGGGATTCCACCCCCGATAAACTCATCTTT. Translation gives CACDTLGDSTPDKLIF.

In this sample, this clone turned up many times. This rearrangement joins TRDV1 to TRDJ1; 7 bases map to TRDD3. The CDR3 spans 16 residues. The germline gives CDR1 TSWWSYY, CDR2 QGS. CDR3 DNA: TGTTCAGGGGGTGTACTGGGGATTCTCTACACCGATAAACTCATCTTT. Translated, it gives CSGGVLGILYTDKLIF.